These T cell receptor beta chains were read from a single sample in a study of blood T cell repertoires in COVID-19. Sequencing used immunoSEQ multiplex PCR; TCRdb keeps in-frame clones, though not all of them. This table has about 130,000 clones, about 76% appearing once. Sequences were obtained from peripheral blood. The receptors here all came from a woman in her seventies with COVID-19, enrolled during active disease. CDR3s include the opening cysteine and the closing phenylalanine or tryptophan. D genes are given only for firm matches. A row's size may be missing; if present it is once, few, many or a size class.

j_call: TRBJ2-5; v_call: TRBV28; d_call: .; clone_size: .; cdr3_nt: TGTGCCAGCAGTCCAAACAGGGCTTTGGAGACCCAGTACTTC; cdr3_aa: CASSPNRALETQYF
j_call: TRBJ1-2; v_call: TRBV27; d_call: .; clone_size: .; cdr3_nt: TGTGCCAGCGGACTGTTCGAAGGCTATGGCTACACCTTC; cdr3_aa: CASGLFEGYGYTF
j_call: TRBJ1-2; v_call: TRBV9; d_call: .; clone_size: .; cdr3_nt: TGTGCCAGCAGCGCCACACAGGTCTCCGGGGGCTACACCTTC; cdr3_aa: CASSATQVSGGYTF
j_call: TRBJ1-2; v_call: TRBV13; d_call: TRBD1; clone_size: .; cdr3_nt: TGTGCCAGCAGATTAAAGTACAGGGACAGGTCGGGAGACTATGGCTACACCTTC; cdr3_aa: CASRLKYRDRSGDYGYTF
j_call: TRBJ2-5; v_call: TRBV7-2; d_call: TRBD2; clone_size: .; cdr3_nt: TGTGCCAGCGGAATACGGGGGGGTCCTCAAGAGACCCAGTACTTC; cdr3_aa: CASGIRGGPQETQYF
j_call: TRBJ1-2; v_call: TRBV4-1; d_call: .; clone_size: few; cdr3_nt: TGCGCCAGCAGCCAAGTTGCCGGAGGGGGCTACACCTTC; cdr3_aa: CASSQVAGGGYTF
j_call: TRBJ2-1; v_call: TRBV4-3; d_call: .; clone_size: once; cdr3_nt: TGCGCCAGCAGCCAAGAAGGAGGACCTGGTGAGCAGTTCTTC; cdr3_aa: CASSQEGGPGEQFF
j_call: TRBJ1-6; v_call: TRBV30; d_call: .; clone_size: .; cdr3_nt: TGTGCCTGGAGGGGGCCAGTAAGTTCACCCCTCCACTTT; cdr3_aa: CAWRGPVSSPLHF
j_call: TRBJ2-2; v_call: TRBV19; d_call: TRBD1; clone_size: once; cdr3_nt: TGTGCCAGTGAGGACAGGGGTGACACCGGGGAGCTGTTTTTT; cdr3_aa: CASEDRGDTGELFF
j_call: TRBJ1-2; v_call: TRBV2; d_call: .; clone_size: .; cdr3_nt: TGTGCCAGCAGTGTGGCAGTTGGCTATGGCTACACCTTC; cdr3_aa: CASSVAVGYGYTF
j_call: TRBJ1-5; v_call: TRBV2; d_call: .; clone_size: .; cdr3_nt: TGTGCCAGCAGTGAATCGGAGGGTCAGCCCCAGCATTTT; cdr3_aa: CASSESEGQPQHF
j_call: TRBJ2-3; v_call: TRBV19; d_call: TRBD2; clone_size: .; cdr3_nt: TGTGCCAGTAGTCTAAAGACTAGCGGGGGGGATGGCACAGATACGCAGTATTTT; cdr3_aa: CASSLKTSGGDGTDTQYF
j_call: TRBJ1-2; v_call: TRBV5-4; d_call: .; clone_size: .; cdr3_nt: TGTGCCAGCAGCCCAGGGACAAGGGTAGGCTATGGCTACACCTTC; cdr3_aa: CASSPGTRVGYGYTF
j_call: TRBJ2-1; v_call: TRBV5-1; d_call: .; clone_size: .; cdr3_nt: TGCGCCAGCAAAATCGGACAGAGGTGGGATGAGCAGTTCTTC; cdr3_aa: CASKIGQRWDEQFF
j_call: TRBJ1-1; v_call: TRBV7-2; d_call: .; clone_size: few; cdr3_nt: TGTGCCAGCAGCCCCCAGGGAGGGACAACTGAAGCTTTCTTT; cdr3_aa: CASSPQGGTTEAFF
j_call: TRBJ1-5; v_call: TRBV11-2; d_call: .; clone_size: few; cdr3_nt: TGTGCCAGCAGCTTAGATCCGGGGTTCAATCAGCCCCAGCATTTT; cdr3_aa: CASSLDPGFNQPQHF
j_call: TRBJ1-2; v_call: TRBV12-3/TRBV12-4; d_call: .; clone_size: .; cdr3_nt: TGTGCCAGCAGCCCCCGGGGGGGACGCGGCTACACCTTC; cdr3_aa: CASSPRGGRGYTF
j_call: TRBJ2-1; v_call: TRBV29-1; d_call: TRBD1; clone_size: .; cdr3_nt: TGCAGCGTTCCGGGACAGGGTTACAATGAGCAGTTCTTC; cdr3_aa: CSVPGQGYNEQFF
j_call: TRBJ1-2; v_call: TRBV7-9; d_call: TRBD1; clone_size: .; cdr3_nt: TGTGCCAGCAGCTTAGAGGTTGGGGGACAGGGGCATGGCTACACCTTC; cdr3_aa: CASSLEVGGQGHGYTF
j_call: TRBJ1-1; v_call: TRBV30; d_call: .; clone_size: few; cdr3_nt: TGTGCCTGGGCAGACAGTTCGAACACTGAAGCTTTCTTT; cdr3_aa: CAWADSSNTEAFF
j_call: TRBJ2-7; v_call: TRBV6-1; d_call: .; clone_size: few; cdr3_nt: TGTGCCAGCAGTGAAGCGATGACAGGACGAACCTACGAGCAGTACTTC; cdr3_aa: CASSEAMTGRTYEQYF
j_call: TRBJ1-5; v_call: TRBV30; d_call: TRBD1; clone_size: once; cdr3_nt: TGTGCCTGGAGCGGTACAGGGGGACGCCAGCCCCAGCATTTT; cdr3_aa: CAWSGTGGRQPQHF
j_call: TRBJ1-2; v_call: TRBV7-9; d_call: TRBD1; clone_size: few; cdr3_nt: TGTGCCAGCAGCCCCCCCGGCAGGGGGCTAGTTGGCTACACCTTC; cdr3_aa: CASSPPGRGLVGYTF
j_call: TRBJ1-4; v_call: TRBV30; d_call: TRBD1; clone_size: few; cdr3_nt: TGTGCCTGGAGCGGGACAGGGCAGAAGGAAAAACTGTTTTTT; cdr3_aa: CAWSGTGQKEKLFF
j_call: TRBJ1-2; v_call: TRBV19; d_call: TRBD1; clone_size: .; cdr3_nt: TGTGCCACCTTATCGCCGGGACAGAGTAACTATGGCTACACCTTC; cdr3_aa: CATLSPGQSNYGYTF
j_call: TRBJ1-6; v_call: TRBV3-1/TRBV3-2; d_call: TRBD1; clone_size: once; cdr3_nt: TGTGCCAGCAGCTCCGGACAGGGGGAAAATTCACCCCTCCACTTT; cdr3_aa: CASSSGQGENSPLHF
j_call: TRBJ2-7; v_call: TRBV28; d_call: .; clone_size: .; cdr3_nt: TGTGCCAGCAGTTTCTCTGACAGGTTGAGCTCCTACGAGCAGTACTTC; cdr3_aa: CASSFSDRLSSYEQYF
j_call: TRBJ2-3; v_call: TRBV6-5; d_call: TRBD2; clone_size: .; cdr3_nt: TGTGCCAGCAGTTACTCGAGAGCGGGGGGTGCAGATACGCAGTATTTT; cdr3_aa: CASSYSRAGGADTQYF
j_call: TRBJ2-7; v_call: TRBV14; d_call: .; clone_size: .; cdr3_nt: TGTGCCAGCAGCCCCCGGGACTTACTGTGGGAGCAGTACTTC; cdr3_aa: CASSPRDLLWEQYF
j_call: TRBJ2-7; v_call: TRBV12-2; d_call: .; clone_size: .; cdr3_nt: TGTGCAAGTCGCTTGAGTAGAGCTAGCGCAGTCTACTCCTACGAGCAGTACTTC; cdr3_aa: CASRLSRASAVYSYEQYF
j_call: TRBJ2-5; v_call: TRBV12-3/TRBV12-4; d_call: .; clone_size: .; cdr3_nt: TGTGCCAGCAGCAAGGGGTTGGAGACCCAGTACTTC; cdr3_aa: CASSKGLETQYF
j_call: TRBJ1-1; v_call: TRBV5-4; d_call: .; clone_size: few; cdr3_nt: TGTGCTTTAGCGATGGATGCCATCACTGAAGCTTTCTTT; cdr3_aa: CALAMDAITEAFF
j_call: TRBJ2-2; v_call: TRBV9; d_call: TRBD1; clone_size: .; cdr3_nt: TGTGCCAGCACTTTGACAGGGGTCGGGGAGCTGTTTTTT; cdr3_aa: CASTLTGVGELFF
j_call: TRBJ1-5; v_call: TRBV19; d_call: TRBD1; clone_size: .; cdr3_nt: TGTGCCAGTAGCCGGGACAGGGACGGAAATCAGCCCCAGCATTTT; cdr3_aa: CASSRDRDGNQPQHF
j_call: TRBJ1-1; v_call: TRBV11-3; d_call: .; clone_size: .; cdr3_nt: TGTGCCAGCAGCTTAGAGCGTAGAGGTAGTAACACTGAAGCTTTCTTT; cdr3_aa: CASSLERRGSNTEAFF
j_call: TRBJ1-2; v_call: TRBV7-2; d_call: TRBD1; clone_size: .; cdr3_nt: TGTGCCAGCAGCCGGGGTGGGCAGACAGGGGTGGAGGGCTACACCTTC; cdr3_aa: CASSRGGQTGVEGYTF
j_call: TRBJ2-7; v_call: TRBV4-1; d_call: .; clone_size: .; cdr3_nt: TGCGCCAGCAGCCAAGATCCCAGGAGTAGCGAGTCCTACGAGCAGTACTTC; cdr3_aa: CASSQDPRSSESYEQYF
j_call: TRBJ2-1; v_call: TRBV2; d_call: TRBD2; clone_size: .; cdr3_nt: TGTGCCAGCATCCGGACTAGCGGGGGTAATAATGAGCAGTTCTTC; cdr3_aa: CASIRTSGGNNEQFF
j_call: TRBJ1-6; v_call: TRBV6-5; d_call: .; clone_size: few; cdr3_nt: TGTGCCAGCAGTTACTCGGGGACAAACTATAATTCACCCCTCCACTTT; cdr3_aa: CASSYSGTNYNSPLHF
j_call: TRBJ2-7; v_call: TRBV6-5; d_call: .; clone_size: .; cdr3_nt: TGTGCCAGCAGCGGTAATCCTAAATACGAGCAGTACTTC; cdr3_aa: CASSGNPKYEQYF
j_call: TRBJ2-3; v_call: TRBV5-4; d_call: .; clone_size: .; cdr3_nt: TGTGCCAGCAGCTGGGACTGGGGAGATACGCAGTATTTT; cdr3_aa: CASSWDWGDTQYF
j_call: TRBJ2-2; v_call: TRBV7-9; d_call: TRBD1; clone_size: .; cdr3_nt: TGTGCCAGCAGCTCTACAGGGGTGAGCACCGGGGAGCTGTTTTTT; cdr3_aa: CASSSTGVSTGELFF
j_call: TRBJ2-1; v_call: TRBV24-1; d_call: TRBD2; clone_size: .; cdr3_nt: TGTGCCACCAGTGATTCCCGGGGGGGAACCGTTTACAATGAGCAGTTCTTC; cdr3_aa: CATSDSRGGTVYNEQFF
j_call: TRBJ1-1; v_call: TRBV3-1/TRBV3-2; d_call: TRBD1; clone_size: .; cdr3_nt: TGTGCCAGCAGCACAGACAGGGAAGACACTGAAGCTTTCTTT; cdr3_aa: CASSTDREDTEAFF
j_call: TRBJ2-5; v_call: TRBV3-1/TRBV3-2; d_call: TRBD2; clone_size: .; cdr3_nt: TGTGCCAGCAGCAGCGGGACTAGCGGGGTTCGGGAGACCCAGTACTTC; cdr3_aa: CASSSGTSGVRETQYF
j_call: TRBJ1-2; v_call: TRBV14; d_call: .; clone_size: .; cdr3_nt: TGTGCCAGCAGCCAAGATAGGGGATATGGCTACACCTTC; cdr3_aa: CASSQDRGYGYTF